The 17 T cell receptor beta chains listed next were all sequenced from one sample in a study of CD8+CD57+ T cells in acquired aplastic anemia. Genomic DNA was employed as the template in profiling TCR beta VDJ and CDR3. Via MiXCR, TCRdb re-called the reads, giving one row per CDR3 protein. The table has about 180,000 distinct CDR3 sequences, 45% to 50% seen once; the top ten hold about 2.9%. Sequencing input: sorted CD4+, CD8+, or CD8+CD57+ T cells (not recorded which) from PBMCs. The receptors derive from a human donor in good health.

The chain uses TRBV29-1 and TRBJ2-7; 7 bases fit TRBD2. With V trimmed by 6 bases and J by 5 bases, 10 bases remained unmatched. The CDR3 totals 13 residues. The V gene's germline CDR1 is SQVTM and CDR2 ANQGSEA. For the CDR3, the DNA is TGCAGCGTCCTTGTTAGCGGGTTGAACGAGCAGTACTTC. Translated, it gives CSVLVSGLNEQYF.

This clonotype was found once. This chain connects TRBV7-9 to TRBJ2-5, with D tentatively TRBD1 (6 bases). Germline CDR1 and CDR2: SEHNR and FQNEAQ (reference sequence). Trimming took off 5 bases at V and 2 bases at J, with 9 bases between the two ends. The CDR3 runs 13 residues. The CDR3: CASSRGQQETQYF. CDR3 nucleotide sequence: TGTGCCAGCAGCCGAGGACAGCAAGAGACCCAGTACTTC. Combining the CDR3 with reference TRBV7-9 and TRBJ2-5 gives the whole variable domain DTGVSQNPRHKITKRGQNVTFRCDPISEHNRLYWYRQTLGQGPEFLTYFQNEAQLEKSRLLSDRFSAERPKGSFSTLEIQRTEQGDSAMYLCASSRGQQETQYFGPGTRLLVL.

The genes are TRBV7-9 and TRBJ2-3, with unresolved D. The V gene lost 3 bases and the J gene lost 6 bases, with 1 base spanning the gap. The germline V gene encodes CDR1 SEHNR and CDR2 FQNEAQ (reference sequence). This CDR3 has 10 amino acids. The CDR3 DNA reads TGTGCCAGCAGCTTTGATACGCAGTATTTT. Protein product: CASSFDTQYF.

The chain uses TRBV19 and TRBJ1-5, with D perhaps matching TRBD1 (5 bases). Germline V gene data show CDR1 as LNHDA and CDR2 as SQIVND (reference sequence). This CDR3 has 15 residues. V was clipped by 1 base and J by 3 bases, with 10 bases between them. The CDR3 DNA follows: TGTGCCAGTAGTATAGGACAGAGAGACAATCAGCCCCAGCATTTT. Translating gives CASSIGQRDNQPQHF.

This clonotype was detected many times. The chain employs TRBV7-2 and TRBJ2-1; D may correspond to TRBD1 or TRBD2 (5 bases each). Germline assignment: CDR1 SGHTA and CDR2 FQGNSA. Trimming took 0 bases from V and 8 from J, leaving 11 bases between them. This CDR3 has 14 residues. The CDR3: CASSLAGEIDEQFF. In DNA, the CDR3 is TGTGCCAGCAGCTTAGCAGGGGAGATAGATGAGCAGTTCTTC. Variable domain in full (rest from reference TRBV7-2 and TRBJ2-1): GAGVSQSPSNKVTEKGKDVELRCDPISGHTALYWYRQSLGQGLEFLIYFQGNSAPDKSGLPSDRFSAERTGGSVSTLTIQRTQQEDSAVYLCASSLAGEIDEQFFGPGTRLTVL.

This chain links TRBV2 with TRBJ2-1; TRBD2 might be the D (6 bases). Germline V gene data show CDR1 as SNHLY and CDR2 as FYNNEI. The CDR3 runs 13 residues. V was trimmed by 11 bases and J by 7 bases, leaving 18 bases between them. The CDR3 loop reads CAGGAGSGNEQFF. The CDR3 coding sequence is TGTGCCGGAGGGGCGGGGAGTGGGAATGAGCAGTTCTTC.

Many counts were recorded for this clonotype. This chain joins TRBV20-1 and TRBJ2-3; TRBD1 matches 8 bases. The ends lost 6 bases at V and 6 bases at J; junction bases unmatched: 11. The length of the CDR3 is 14 residues. Germline V gene sequence: CDR1 DFQATT, CDR2 SNEGSKA (reference sequence). CDR3 nucleotides: TGCAGTGCCAGAAGGACAGGGACGTTTGATACGCAGTATTTT. This encodes CSARRTGTFDTQYF.

The sample holds many counts of this clonotype. The chain is built from TRBV4-1 and TRBJ2-3; 7 nucleotides agree with TRBD2. The germline CDR1 and CDR2 sequences are MGHRA and YSYEKL. The length of the CDR3 is 15 residues. The V and J ends lost 4 bases and 4 bases, in that order; junction bases with no gene match: 8. Here the CDR3 DNA reads TGCGCCAGCAGCCGAAGCGGGACCGTTTCAGATACGCAGTATTTT. As protein: CASSRSGTVSDTQYF.

This clonotype was picked up many times. V gene TRBV6-1 combines with J gene TRBJ1-1, with D tentatively TRBD1 (5 bases). In germline, CDR1 is MNHNS, CDR2 SASEGT. Trimming pared 2 bases from V and 7 bases from J, leaving 11 bases between. This CDR3 spans 13 amino acids. The CDR3 sequence: CASSERGRFEAFF. For the CDR3, the DNA is TGTGCCAGCAGTGAAAGGGGACGGTTTGAAGCTTTCTTT.

The V and J genes are TRBV2 and TRBJ2-1; a weak D match, TRBD2 (6 bases). V was clipped by 3 bases and J by 6 bases, with 15 bases between them. From germline, CDR1 is SNHLY and CDR2 FYNNEI. This CDR3 comprises 15 residues. CDR3 sequence (DNA): TGTGCCAGCAGTGACATAGGGCGGGGAATCAATGAGCAGTTCTTC. Translated: CASSDIGRGINEQFF.

This rearrangement joins TRBV19 to TRBJ2-1; D unclear. The CDR3 extends over 13 amino acids. Trimming pared 6 bases from V and 5 bases from J, leaving 11 bases between. From germline, CDR1 is LNHDA and CDR2 SQIVND (reference sequence). This CDR3 reads CASRRVPDNEQFF. In DNA form, the CDR3 reads TGTGCCAGTAGGAGAGTTCCGGACAATGAGCAGTTCTTC.

About this clonotype itself: Lacking the conserved final phenylalanine or tryptophan, this CDR3 likely reflects a read error. The chain is built from TRBV24-1 and TRBJ2-6; D is ambiguous. The CDR3 covers 17 residues. CDR1 is KGHDR and CDR2 is SFDVKD in the germline V gene. V was trimmed by 6 bases and J by 0 bases, leaving 14 bases between them. This CDR3 reads CATSTASRSSGANVLTR. The CDR3 region has the DNA TGTGCCACCAGTACGGCTTCAAGGTCCTCTGGGGCCAACGTCCTGACTAGA.

This clonotype was counted only a few times. The rearrangement links TRBV15 to TRBJ2-5, with 8 bases matching TRBD1. Germline loops: CDR1 LNHNV, CDR2 YYDKDF (reference sequence). With 3 bases clipped from V and 2 bases from J, the junction kept 11 bases outside the gene matches. The CDR3 loop spans 17 amino acids. CDR3 amino acids: CATSSPRTGHTQETQYF. The CDR3 DNA reads as TGTGCCACCAGCAGCCCCCGGACAGGGCACACACAAGAGACCCAGTACTTC.

Details on this clonotype: The CDR3 does not end in the conserved phenylalanine or tryptophan, so this is likely a read error. The limits of the CDR3 on the DNA are not certain, so only TCRdb's listed CDR3 is given. The chain has TRBV11-2 and TRBJ2-7; the table's D call, TRBD2, was not checked against the DNA. Germline V gives CDR1 SGHAT, CDR2 FQNNGV. Both ends counted, the CDR3 spans 16 residues. CDR3 loop: CASRRQLAGGSYEQCY.

The sample holds many counts of this clonotype. The CDR3 region has the DNA TGTGCCAGCAGTCGAAACTTGGGACTAGCGAGCTCCTACGAGCAGTACTTC. It is translated as CASSRNLGLASSYEQYF. The chain links TRBV6-5 to TRBJ2-7, with 10 bases identical to TRBD2. The CDR3 consists of 17 residues. The ends lost 5 bases at V and 0 bases at J; junction bases unmatched: 10. CDR1 and CDR2 from the germline V gene are MNHEY and SVGAGI.

The chain is built from TRBV20-1 and TRBJ2-7; D not certain. In germline, CDR1 is DFQATT, CDR2 SNEGSKA (reference sequence). CDR3 length: 12 residues. Trimming took 6 bases from V and 2 from J, leaving 11 bases between them. DNA of the CDR3: TGCAGTGCAGCCGGGCCTACCTACGAGCAGTACTTC. The encoded protein is CSAAGPTYEQYF.

This clonotype was counted many times. This sequence joins TRBV19 and TRBJ2-1; D is possibly TRBD2 (6 bases). This CDR3 is 14 amino acids long. Germline V gene data show CDR1 as LNHDA and CDR2 as SQIVND (reference sequence). V shed 6 bases and J shed 13 bases, with 22 bases lying between them. CDR3 loop: CASSDGPAETRQFF. CDR3 DNA: TGTGCCAGTAGCGACGGCCCCGCGGAGACTAGACAGTTCTTC.